Listed below are T cell receptor beta chains from one sample, sequenced in a study of blood T cell repertoires in COVID-19. Sequencing used immunoSEQ multiplex PCR; TCRdb keeps in-frame clones, though not all of them. The sample yields more than 95,000 clones, approximately 80% seen once. Sequences were obtained from peripheral blood. The source of these receptors is a man between 60 and 75 years old with acute or convalescent COVID-19. CDR3s include the opening cysteine and the closing phenylalanine or tryptophan. The D gene is left open where the match is weak. Not all rows give a size; the values are once, few, many and, for expanded clones, a class.

V: TRBV6-6
D: TRBD2
J: TRBJ2-1
size: few
DNA: TGTGCCGCCGGACTAGCGGGAGCTAATGAGCAGTTCTTC
CDR3: CAAGLAGANEQFF

V: TRBV28
D: TRBD1
J: TRBJ1-6
size: few
DNA: TGTGCCAGCATTCGGGACAGTTGGAATTCACCCCTCCACTTT
CDR3: CASIRDSWNSPLHF

V: TRBV3-1/TRBV3-2
D: .
J: TRBJ2-7
size: .
DNA: TGTGCCAGCAGCCAAGACAGGGTGACGCAGTACTTC
CDR3: CASSQDRVTQYF

V: TRBV3-1/TRBV3-2
D: .
J: TRBJ1-1
size: .
DNA: TGTGCCAGCAGCCCCCGCTTGGCAGGGTTAAGAAGGACTGAAGCTTTCTTT
CDR3: CASSPRLAGLRRTEAFF

V: TRBV7-6
D: TRBD1
J: TRBJ1-4
size: medium-sized
DNA: TGTGCCAGCAGCTCAGGACAGGGAGTGGTAGGGGAAAAACTGTTTTTT
CDR3: CASSSGQGVVGEKLFF

V: TRBV5-1
D: TRBD2
J: TRBJ2-2
size: once
DNA: TGCGCCAGCAGCCTTGTAGCGGGACTGAACACCGGGGAGCTGTTTTTT
CDR3: CASSLVAGLNTGELFF

V: TRBV6-6
D: .
J: TRBJ2-5
size: .
DNA: TGTGCCAGCAGTTACCTTACAGGGCAAGAGACCCAGTACTTC
CDR3: CASSYLTGQETQYF

V: TRBV4-1
D: .
J: TRBJ1-4
size: .
DNA: TGCGCCAGCAGCCAGATCGCGGGAATGGGATTGGAAAAACTGTTTTTT
CDR3: CASSQIAGMGLEKLFF

V: TRBV10-1
D: .
J: TRBJ1-3
size: few
DNA: TGCGCCAGCAGTGGGACTGCGACTGGAAACACCATATATTTT
CDR3: CASSGTATGNTIYF

V: TRBV6-5
D: .
J: TRBJ1-2
size: .
DNA: TGTGCCAGCAGTTTAGAGGCAGGGGCTGGCTACACCTTC
CDR3: CASSLEAGAGYTF

V: TRBV28
D: TRBD1
J: TRBJ1-2
size: .
DNA: TGTGCCAGCAAAATGGGCAGGGGGCTGGCCGGCTACACCTTC
CDR3: CASKMGRGLAGYTF

V: TRBV7-9
D: .
J: TRBJ1-2
size: .
DNA: TGTGCCAGCAGCCGTGCAGGGTATGGCTACACCTTC
CDR3: CASSRAGYGYTF

V: TRBV6-6
D: TRBD1
J: TRBJ1-5
size: .
DNA: TGTGCCAGCAGTGGAGGGACAGGGAACAATCAGCCCCAGCATTTT
CDR3: CASSGGTGNNQPQHF

V: TRBV9
D: TRBD1
J: TRBJ2-1
size: .
DNA: TGTGCCAGCAGCGCCTCCGGGACAGGGGGCTATGAGCAGTTCTTC
CDR3: CASSASGTGGYEQFF

V: TRBV4-1
D: .
J: TRBJ1-5
size: .
DNA: TGCGCCAGCAGCCAAGATCCCGGCGGGTATCAGCCCCAGCATTTT
CDR3: CASSQDPGGYQPQHF

V: TRBV27
D: .
J: TRBJ2-7
size: .
DNA: TGTGCCAGCCACAGCAGCTCCTACGAGCAGTACTTC
CDR3: CASHSSSYEQYF

V: TRBV6-5
D: TRBD2
J: TRBJ2-7
size: .
DNA: TGTGCCAGCCGAGCGGGGGGGTCCTACGAGCAGTACTTC
CDR3: CASRAGGSYEQYF

V: TRBV5-1
D: TRBD1
J: TRBJ1-1
size: .
DNA: TGCGCCAGCAGCCTTACAGGGGCGAACACTGAAGCTTTCTTT
CDR3: CASSLTGANTEAFF

V: TRBV19
D: TRBD1
J: TRBJ1-2
size: .
DNA: TGTGCCTCACGGACAGGGCAAGGCTACACCTTC
CDR3: CASRTGQGYTF

V: TRBV10-3
D: TRBD1
J: TRBJ2-3
size: .
DNA: TGTGCCACCCGACAGGGAGTAGATACGCAGTATTTT
CDR3: CATRQGVDTQYF

V: TRBV28
D: TRBD2
J: TRBJ2-2
size: .
DNA: TGTGCCAGCAATCCGGGGGGTAGAGCCGGGGAGCTGTTTTTT
CDR3: CASNPGGRAGELFF

V: TRBV7-9
D: TRBD1
J: TRBJ2-6
size: .
DNA: TGTGCCAGCACCCAATCGGGACAGATCTCTGGGGCCAACGTCCTGACTTTC
CDR3: CASTQSGQISGANVLTF

V: TRBV15
D: TRBD1
J: TRBJ2-6
size: .
DNA: TGTGCCACCAGCAGAGGGGGACAGGGTCAACCTGGGGCCAACGTCCTGACTTTC
CDR3: CATSRGGQGQPGANVLTF

V: TRBV5-1
D: TRBD1
J: TRBJ2-1
size: .
DNA: TGCGCCAGCAGCTCGGGACAGAGCTACAATGAGCAGTTCTTC
CDR3: CASSSGQSYNEQFF

V: TRBV13
D: TRBD2
J: TRBJ2-3
size: .
DNA: TGTGCCAGCAGAGCGACTAGCAGTAGCACAGATACGCAGTATTTT
CDR3: CASRATSSSTDTQYF

V: TRBV10-1
D: TRBD1
J: TRBJ2-6
size: .
DNA: TGCGCCAGCAAGGGGACAGGGGCTCCTGGGGCCAACGTCCTGACTTTC
CDR3: CASKGTGAPGANVLTF

V: TRBV29-1
D: TRBD1
J: TRBJ1-2
size: once
DNA: TGCAGCGTTGAAATGATAGAGGGGGCTCTCAATGGCTACACCTTC
CDR3: CSVEMIEGALNGYTF

V: TRBV6-6
D: TRBD1
J: TRBJ1-5
size: .
DNA: TGTGCCAGCAGTATACAGGGGGATCAGCCCCAGCATTTT
CDR3: CASSIQGDQPQHF

V: TRBV5-5
D: TRBD1
J: TRBJ1-4
size: .
DNA: TGTGCCAGCAGCTTACAGGGGGGGTATGAAAAACTGTTTTTT
CDR3: CASSLQGGYEKLFF

V: TRBV11-2
D: .
J: TRBJ1-2
size: .
DNA: TGTGCCAGCAGCTCTTTGACAGGATGGAACTATGGCTACACCTTC
CDR3: CASSSLTGWNYGYTF

V: TRBV5-1
D: .
J: TRBJ2-1
size: .
DNA: TGCGCCACCTCTAGTGAGGGAGGCAATGAGCAGTTCTTC
CDR3: CATSSEGGNEQFF

V: TRBV6-5
D: TRBD2
J: TRBJ2-7
size: .
DNA: TGTGCCAGCAGAACCACGGGAGGAACCTACGAGCAGTACTTC
CDR3: CASRTTGGTYEQYF

V: TRBV19
D: TRBD1
J: TRBJ1-4
size: .
DNA: TGTGCCAGTAAAAGGGACAGGGGTCCGACTAATGAAAAACTGTTTTTT
CDR3: CASKRDRGPTNEKLFF

V: TRBV28
D: TRBD1
J: TRBJ2-5
size: .
DNA: TGTGCCAGCAGTTCCCAAGGCTCGGGACAGGCTGGGACCCAGTACTTC
CDR3: CASSSQGSGQAGTQYF

V: TRBV5-1
D: TRBD2
J: TRBJ2-1
size: few
DNA: TGCGCCAGCAGCTTGTTTTCTAGCGGGGGCAATGAGCAGTTCTTC
CDR3: CASSLFSSGGNEQFF